What follows are 14 T cell receptor beta chains derived from one specimen sequenced in a study of blood T cell repertoires in COVID-19. The assay was immunoSEQ multiplex PCR, and TCRdb's table has in-frame clones only and misses some. The data contain 40,000 or so clones, 85% to 90% of them singletons. The specimen was peripheral blood. The receptor source for this set is a human donor in a cohort sampled during active COVID-19.

This sequence joins TRBV5-1 and TRBJ2-2; 7 bases align to TRBD2. Germline CDR1 and CDR2: SGHRS and YFSETQ. CDR3 length: 15 residues. The junction had 8 bases not matched to a gene; V was cut back by 3 bases and J by 6 bases. CDR3 residues: CASSSNRGVAGELFF. In DNA, the CDR3 is TGCGCCAGCAGCTCAAATCGGGGGGTAGCCGGGGAGCTGTTTTTT.

This sequence joins TRBV6-6 and TRBJ2-1; a weak D match, TRBD2 (7 bases). The CDR3 runs 14 residues. Trimming took off 4 bases at V and 6 bases at J, with 13 bases between the two ends. Per germline, CDR1 MNHNY and CDR2 SVGAGI (reference sequence). The chain's CDR3 is CASSSTGGSNEQFF. The CDR3 DNA reads TGTGCCAGCAGTTCCACGGGGGGCAGCAATGAGCAGTTCTTC.

The chain has TRBV5-4 and TRBJ2-5; possible D gene TRBD1, 6 bases. Germline V gene lookup returns CDR1 SGHNT and CDR2 YYREEE (reference sequence). This CDR3 region has 13 residues. V was pared by 1 base and J by 5 bases, with 9 bases between. The CDR3, as DNA: TGTGCCAGCAGCTTGAGGACAGACGAGACCCAGTACTTC. Translation: CASSLRTDETQYF.

The chain employs TRBV6-2 or TRBV6-3 and TRBJ1-5; 8 positions agree with TRBD1. With 6 bases clipped from V and 6 bases from J, the junction kept 4 bases outside the gene matches. Per the germline V gene, CDR1 is MNHEY and CDR2 is SVGEGT. There are 13 residues in the CDR3. The CDR3 region has the DNA TGTGCCAGCAGCCTACAGGGGGGTCAGCCCCAGCATTTT. Translated, it gives CASSLQGGQPQHF.

The chain uses TRBV7-9 and TRBJ2-7, with 8 bases aligning to TRBD2. The CDR3 loop spans 14 amino acids. Germline CDR1 and CDR2: SEHNR and FQNEAQ (reference sequence). V was pared by 4 bases and J by 5 bases, with 7 bases of the junction left unmatched. The CDR3 DNA follows: TGTGCCAGCAGCTCGAGCGGGGGTGGGGACGAGCAGTACTTC. This gives the protein CASSSSGGGDEQYF.

CDR3 sequence reads: CASSTRQGWAFF. In DNA form, the CDR3 reads TGTGCCAGTAGTACACGACAGGGTTGGGCTTTCTTT. The chain links TRBV19 to TRBJ1-1; 7 bases align to TRBD1. The CDR3 is 12 amino acids. With V trimmed by 4 bases and J by 11 bases, 7 bases remained unmatched. Germline values: CDR1 LNHDA, CDR2 SQIVND (reference sequence).

V usage is TRBV4-2 and J usage is TRBJ1-2, with 7 positions matching TRBD1. The ends lost 0 bases at V and 6 bases at J; junction bases unmatched: 7. The CDR3 contains 15 residues. The germline CDR1 and CDR2 sequences are LGHNA and YNFKEQ. Here the CDR3 DNA reads TGTGCCAGCAGCCAAGAAACAGGGGTGGCGGATGGCTACACCTTC. Translated, it gives CASSQETGVADGYTF.

The chain links TRBV19 to TRBJ1-4; 8 bases match TRBD1. Germline V lookup: CDR1 LNHDA, CDR2 SQIVND (reference sequence). There are 15 residues in the CDR3. J gave up 7 bases and V 6 bases, and 10 bases lay outside the gene matches. The CDR3 nucleotides are TGTGCCAGTAGGAAAGGGAGACAGGGGAGTGAAAAACTGTTTTTT. Its protein is CASRKGRQGSEKLFF.

The rearrangement links TRBV6-5 to TRBJ2-3; 11 bases agree with TRBD2. The CDR3 loop spans 16 amino acids. CDR1 and CDR2 (germline): MNHEY, SVGAGI. The V and J ends lost 1 base and 3 bases, in that order; junction bases with no gene match: 3. CDR3 sequence (DNA): TGTGCCAGCAGTTACTTAGCGGGGGGGCTGACAGATACGCAGTATTTT. It is translated as CASSYLAGGLTDTQYF.

This clone was recorded only once. The gene calls are TRBV5-1 and TRBJ2-3; D is perhaps TRBD1 (6 bases). Germline V gene lookup returns CDR1 SGHRS and CDR2 YFSETQ. The CDR3 length is 14 residues. Trimming took off 4 bases at V and 2 bases at J, with 11 bases between the two ends. The CDR3 loop is CASSIGGSTDTQYF. The CDR3 coding sequence is TGCGCCAGCAGCATTGGGGGCTCCACAGATACGCAGTATTTT.

This clone was counted a single time. DNA for the CDR3: TGCAGCGTTGATTGGCAGGGAGGGATTCAGTACTTC. This gives the protein CSVDWQGGIQYF. The genes are TRBV29-1 and TRBJ2-4, with 7 positions matching TRBD2. The V segment lost 3 bases and the J segment 10 bases; nucleotides outside the gene matches: 6. The germline V gene has CDR1 SQVTM and CDR2 ANQGSEA. The CDR3 totals 12 residues. The variable domain in full, completed from reference TRBV29-1 and TRBJ2-4, reads SAVISQKPSRDICQRGTSLTIQCQVDSQVTMMFWYRQQPGQSLTLIATANQGSEATYESGFVIDKFPISRPNLTFSTLTVSNMSPEDSSIYLCSVDWQGGIQYFGAGTRLSVL.

The rearrangement joins TRBV18 to TRBJ2-7; 9 bases fit TRBD1. Germline loops: CDR1 KGHSH, CDR2 LQKENI. Trimming removed 3 bases from V and 5 bases from J; junction bases left unmatched: 5. CDR3 size: 14 residues. The CDR3 is CASSPRTGENEQYF. The CDR3 DNA reads as TGTGCCAGCTCACCCCGGACAGGGGAGAACGAGCAGTACTTC.

A note on this clone: Compared with germline, one end of the junction differs, possibly owing to a read error. This chain links TRBV4-1 with TRBJ1-6; the D gene is possibly TRBD1 (6 bases). The CDR3 totals 18 residues. Germline values: CDR1 MGHRA, CDR2 YSYEKL. CDR3 in amino acids: CASNQDLWLQGMDSPLHF. The CDR3 nucleotides are TGCGCCAGCAACCAAGACCTCTGGCTACAGGGTATGGATTCACCCCTCCACTTT.

J is TRBJ1-4 and V is TRBV7-2, with D unclear. Germline V lookup: CDR1 SGHTA, CDR2 FQGNSA. The CDR3 runs to 17 residues. V was shortened by 2 bases and J by 5 bases, with 18 bases between the two germline ends. This CDR3 reads CASSLRPLGGRNEKLFF. CDR3 DNA: TGTGCCAGCAGCTTAAGACCTCTGGGAGGGAGAAATGAAAAACTGTTTTTT.